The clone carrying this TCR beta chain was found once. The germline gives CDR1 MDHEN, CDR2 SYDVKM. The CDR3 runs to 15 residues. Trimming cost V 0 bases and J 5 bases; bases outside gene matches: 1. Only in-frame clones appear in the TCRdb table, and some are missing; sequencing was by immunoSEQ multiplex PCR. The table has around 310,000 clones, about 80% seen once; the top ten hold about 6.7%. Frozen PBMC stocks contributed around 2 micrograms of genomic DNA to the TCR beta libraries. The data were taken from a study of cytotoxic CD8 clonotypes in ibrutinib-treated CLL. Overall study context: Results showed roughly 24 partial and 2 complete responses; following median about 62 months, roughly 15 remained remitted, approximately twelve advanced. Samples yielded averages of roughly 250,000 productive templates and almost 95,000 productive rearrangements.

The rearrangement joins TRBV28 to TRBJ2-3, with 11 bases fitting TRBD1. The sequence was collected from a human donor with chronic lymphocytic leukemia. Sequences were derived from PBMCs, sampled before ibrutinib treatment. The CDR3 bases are TGTGCCAGCAGTTTATGGGGACAGGGGGAAGATACGCAGTATTTT. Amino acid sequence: CASSLWGQGEDTQYF.